This TCR beta chain was identified during a study of control samples from healthy donors and cancer patients. Germline CDR1 reads MNHEY; CDR2 reads SMNVEV (reference sequence). This CDR3 is 13 amino acids long. Trimming pared 5 bases from V and 6 bases from J, leaving 10 bases between. Using immunoSEQ multiplex PCR, the repertoire was profiled, and TCRdb retains in-frame clones only, with some absent. Of 130,000 or so clones in the sample, around 94% were seen once. The chain couples TRBV27 to TRBJ1-4; a weak D match, TRBD1 (5 bases). The sequence came from a man aged 40-49 years in good health. Sequenced input: blood. The CDR3 sequence: CASSRGVYEKLFF. The DNA of the CDR3 is TGTGCCAGCAGTCGAGGGGTCTATGAAAAACTGTTTTTT.